This T cell receptor (beta chain) was obtained from a study of T cell responses to AZD1222 COVID-19 vaccine. This clone was observed a handful of times. Its target is unknown. The CDR3 extends over 13 amino acids. With 8 bases clipped from V and 6 bases from J, the junction kept 6 bases outside the gene matches. Germline CDR1 reads SNHLY; CDR2 reads FYNNEI. Study conclusions and caveats: Seropositivity was recorded at baseline in only a handful of AZD1222 recipients.

Some clones are missing from TCRdb's copy, which holds only in-frame ones; the method was immunoSEQ multiplex PCR. The top ten hold about 4.3% of the sample, which has 65,000 to 80,000 clones, roughly 90% seen once. This specimen was peripheral blood, taken on day 0 of AZD1222 vaccination. The chain uses TRBV2 and TRBJ1-5; 8 bases align to TRBD1. The clonotype was recovered from an adult in good health. CDR3 nucleotides: TGTGCCAGCGGACAGGGTTCGGGTCAGCCCCAGCATTTT. Protein sequence: CASGQGSGQPQHF.